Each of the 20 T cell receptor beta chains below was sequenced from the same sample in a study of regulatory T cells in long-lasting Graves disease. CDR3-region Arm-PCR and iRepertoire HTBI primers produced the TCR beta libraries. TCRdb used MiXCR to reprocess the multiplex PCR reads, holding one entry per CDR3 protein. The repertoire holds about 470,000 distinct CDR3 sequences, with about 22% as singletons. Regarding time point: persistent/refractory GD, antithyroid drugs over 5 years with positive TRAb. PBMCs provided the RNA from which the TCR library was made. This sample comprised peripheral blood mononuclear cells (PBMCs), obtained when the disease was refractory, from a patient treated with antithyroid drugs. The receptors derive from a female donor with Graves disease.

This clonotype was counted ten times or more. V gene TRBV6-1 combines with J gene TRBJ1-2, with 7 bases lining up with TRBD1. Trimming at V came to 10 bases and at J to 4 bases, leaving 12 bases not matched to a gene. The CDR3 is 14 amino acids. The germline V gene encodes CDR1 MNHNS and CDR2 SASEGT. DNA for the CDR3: TGTGCCACTAAAAGGGACGGACAGGTCTATGGCTACACCTTC. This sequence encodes CATKRDGQVYGYTF.

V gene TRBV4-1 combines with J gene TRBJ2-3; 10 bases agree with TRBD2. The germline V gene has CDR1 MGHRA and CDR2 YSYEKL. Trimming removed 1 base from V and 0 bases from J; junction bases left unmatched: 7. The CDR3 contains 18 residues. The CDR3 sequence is CASSQAHLLAGSTDTQYF. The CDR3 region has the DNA TGCGCCAGCAGCCAAGCACATTTACTAGCGGGGAGCACAGATACGCAGTATTTT.

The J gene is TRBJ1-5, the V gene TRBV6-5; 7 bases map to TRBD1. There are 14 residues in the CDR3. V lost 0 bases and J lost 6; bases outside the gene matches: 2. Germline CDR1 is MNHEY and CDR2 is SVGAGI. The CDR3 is CASSYSGGGQPQHF. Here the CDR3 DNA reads TGTGCCAGCAGTTACTCAGGGGGCGGTCAGCCCCAGCATTTT.

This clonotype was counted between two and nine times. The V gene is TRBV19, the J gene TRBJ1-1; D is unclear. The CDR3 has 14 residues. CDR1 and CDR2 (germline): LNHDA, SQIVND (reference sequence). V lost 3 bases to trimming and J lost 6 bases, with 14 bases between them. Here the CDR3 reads CASSIRGERSEAFF. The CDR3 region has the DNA TGTGCCAGTAGTATCCGGGGTGAGAGATCTGAAGCTTTCTTT.

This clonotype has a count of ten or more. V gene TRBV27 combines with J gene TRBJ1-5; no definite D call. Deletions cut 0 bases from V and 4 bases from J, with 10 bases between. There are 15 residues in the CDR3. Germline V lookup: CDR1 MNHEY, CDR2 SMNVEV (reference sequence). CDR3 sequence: CASSLSRLRNQPQHF. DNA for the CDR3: TGTGCCAGCAGTTTATCTAGGTTGAGGAATCAGCCCCAGCATTTT.

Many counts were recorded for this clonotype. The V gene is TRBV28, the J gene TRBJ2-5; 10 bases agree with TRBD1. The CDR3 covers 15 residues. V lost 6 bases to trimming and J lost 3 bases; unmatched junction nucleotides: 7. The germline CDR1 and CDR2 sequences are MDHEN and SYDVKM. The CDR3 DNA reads TGTGCCAGCAGGTCCTCCGGGACAGGGGAAGAGACCCAGTACTTC. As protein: CASRSSGTGEETQYF.

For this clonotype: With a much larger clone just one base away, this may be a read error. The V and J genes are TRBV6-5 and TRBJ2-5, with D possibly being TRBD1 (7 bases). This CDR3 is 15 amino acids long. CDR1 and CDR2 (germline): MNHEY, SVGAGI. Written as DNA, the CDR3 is TGTGCCAACAGTTACTCAGGGGGGCGCGGGGAGACCCAGTACTTC. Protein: CANSYSGGRGETQYF.

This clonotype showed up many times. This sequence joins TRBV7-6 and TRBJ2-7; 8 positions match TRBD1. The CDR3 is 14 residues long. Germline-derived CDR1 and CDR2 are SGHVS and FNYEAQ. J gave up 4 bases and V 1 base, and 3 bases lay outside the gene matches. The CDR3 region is CASSLGTGRYEQYF. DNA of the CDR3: TGTGCCAGCAGCTTAGGGACAGGGCGGTACGAGCAGTACTTC.

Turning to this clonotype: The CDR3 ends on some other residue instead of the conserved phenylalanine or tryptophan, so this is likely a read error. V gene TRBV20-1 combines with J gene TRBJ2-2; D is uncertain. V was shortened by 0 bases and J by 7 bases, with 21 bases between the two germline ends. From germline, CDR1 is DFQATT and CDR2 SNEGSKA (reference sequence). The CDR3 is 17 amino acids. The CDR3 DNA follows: TGCAGTGCTAGAGATCAATCCGCCGGGTATGAAGGCGGGGAGCTGTTTTCT. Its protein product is CSARDQSAGYEGGELFS.

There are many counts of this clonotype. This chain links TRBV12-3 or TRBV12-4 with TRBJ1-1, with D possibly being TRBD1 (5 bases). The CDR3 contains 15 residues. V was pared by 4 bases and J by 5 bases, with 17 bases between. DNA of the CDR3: TGTGCCAGCAGTTATGGGACGCAGTCCGGGACTGAAGCTTTCTTT. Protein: CASSYGTQSGTEAFF.

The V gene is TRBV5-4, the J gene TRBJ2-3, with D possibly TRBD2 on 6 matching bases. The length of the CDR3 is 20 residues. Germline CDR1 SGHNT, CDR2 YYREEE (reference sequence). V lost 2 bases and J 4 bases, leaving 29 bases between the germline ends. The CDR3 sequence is CASSFSSLIPGSITPDTQYF. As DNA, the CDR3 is TGTGCCAGCAGCTTTTCTTCCCTCATACCCGGGAGCATTACCCCAGATACGCAGTATTTT.

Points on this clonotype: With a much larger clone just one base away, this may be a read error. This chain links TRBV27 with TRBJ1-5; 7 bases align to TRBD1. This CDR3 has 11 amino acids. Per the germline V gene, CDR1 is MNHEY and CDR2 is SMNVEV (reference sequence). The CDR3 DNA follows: TGTGTCAGCAGGGGGGTCGGGCCCCAGCATTTT. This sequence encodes CVSRGVGPQHF.

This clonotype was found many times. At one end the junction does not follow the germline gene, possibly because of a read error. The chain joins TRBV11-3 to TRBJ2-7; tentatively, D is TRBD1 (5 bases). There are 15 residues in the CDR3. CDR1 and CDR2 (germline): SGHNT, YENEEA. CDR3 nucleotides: TGCGCCAGCAGCTTAAACCCCGGACAAGGCTACGAGCAGTACTTC. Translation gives CASSLNPGQGYEQYF. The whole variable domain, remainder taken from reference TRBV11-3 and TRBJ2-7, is EAGVVQSPRYKIIEKKQPVAFWCNPISGHNTLYWYLQNLGQGPELLIRYENEEAVDDSQLPKDRFSAERLKGVDSTLKIQPAELGDSAVYLCASSLNPGQGYEQYFGPGTRLTVT.

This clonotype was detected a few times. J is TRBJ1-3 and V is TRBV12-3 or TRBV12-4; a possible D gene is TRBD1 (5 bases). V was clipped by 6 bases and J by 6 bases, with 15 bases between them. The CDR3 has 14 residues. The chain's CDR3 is CASRDMAGQNTIYF. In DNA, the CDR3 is TGTGCCAGCAGGGACATGGCCGGGCAAAACACCATATATTTT.

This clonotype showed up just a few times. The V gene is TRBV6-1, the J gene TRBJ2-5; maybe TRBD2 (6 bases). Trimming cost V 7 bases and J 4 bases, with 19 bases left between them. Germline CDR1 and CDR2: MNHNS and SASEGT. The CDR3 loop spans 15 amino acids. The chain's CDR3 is CASNPVSRGGETQYF. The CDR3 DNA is TGTGCCAGCAACCCTGTCAGTAGGGGAGGAGAGACCCAGTACTTC.

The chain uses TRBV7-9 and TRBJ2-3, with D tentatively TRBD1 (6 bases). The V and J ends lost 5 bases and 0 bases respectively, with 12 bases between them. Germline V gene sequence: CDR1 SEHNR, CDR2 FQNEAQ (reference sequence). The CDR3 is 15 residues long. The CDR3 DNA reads TGTGCCAGCAGCCCGCGACAGGCTAGCACAGATACGCAGTATTTT. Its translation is CASSPRQASTDTQYF.

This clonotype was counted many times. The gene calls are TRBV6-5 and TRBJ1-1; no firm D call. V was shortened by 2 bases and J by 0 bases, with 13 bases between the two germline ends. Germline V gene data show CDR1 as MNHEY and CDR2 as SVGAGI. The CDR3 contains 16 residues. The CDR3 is CASSYRSAPMNTEAFF. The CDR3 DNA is TGTGCCAGCAGTTACCGGTCCGCCCCCATGAACACTGAAGCTTTCTTT.

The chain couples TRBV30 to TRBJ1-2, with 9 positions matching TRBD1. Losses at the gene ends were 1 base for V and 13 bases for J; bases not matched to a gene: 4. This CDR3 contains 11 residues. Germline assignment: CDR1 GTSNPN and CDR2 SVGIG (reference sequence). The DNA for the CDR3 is TGTGCCTGGAGTGGTGGACAGGGGTGCACCTTC. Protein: CAWSGGQGCTF.

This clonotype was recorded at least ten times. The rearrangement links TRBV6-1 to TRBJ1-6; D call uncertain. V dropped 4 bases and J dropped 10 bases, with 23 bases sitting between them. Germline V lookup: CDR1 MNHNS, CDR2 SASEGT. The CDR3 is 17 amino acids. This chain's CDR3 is CASSGRKGEVLRSPLHF. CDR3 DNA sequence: TGTGCCAGCAGTGGAAGAAAGGGTGAGGTGTTGCGCTCACCCCTCCACTTT.

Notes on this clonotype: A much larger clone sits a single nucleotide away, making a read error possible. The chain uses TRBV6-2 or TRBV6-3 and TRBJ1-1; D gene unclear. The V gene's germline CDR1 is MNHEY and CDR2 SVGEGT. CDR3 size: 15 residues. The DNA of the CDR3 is TGTGCCAGCAGTTTGTACCGGGCGATGAACACTGAAGTTTTCTTT. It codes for CASSLYRAMNTEVFF.